These 31 T cell receptor beta chains were sequenced from one sample in a study of OX40 agonist ivuxolimab in advanced cancers. The data were produced by immunoSEQ multiplex PCR, yet TCRdb's version contains in-frame clones alone and is incomplete. This table holds tens of thousands of clones, 80% to 90% found once. This specimen was CD4+ or CD8+ T cells sorted from blood, taken in a trial of the OX40 agonist ivuxolimab. The receptor source for this set is an adult with an advanced solid tumor such as melanoma, head and neck, liver or kidney cancer.

V and J are TRBV7-9 and TRBJ2-7; tentative D call: TRBD1 (5 bases). The CDR3 sequence is 17 residues long. Germline V gene data show CDR1 as SEHNR and CDR2 as FQNEAQ (reference sequence). Trimming removed 5 bases at V and 2 bases at J, with 22 bases between. The CDR3 sequence is CASSPSSGQGYTYEQYF. The DNA of the CDR3 is TGTGCCAGCAGCCCCAGTAGTGGCCAGGGTTATACCTACGAGCAGTACTTC.

The CDR3 nucleotides read TGTGCCAGCAGTTTATCGGGGGCATGGGATGAAGCTTTCTTT. Protein sequence: CASSLSGAWDEAFF. V is TRBV27 and J is TRBJ1-1, with a possible D match to TRBD1 (6 bases). The germline CDR1 and CDR2 sequences are MNHEY and SMNVEV (reference sequence). Trimming took 0 bases from V and 7 from J, leaving 12 bases between them. The length of the CDR3 is 14 residues.

This clone was detected only once. The V call is TRBV5-6, the J call TRBJ2-1; a weak D match, TRBD2 (6 bases). This CDR3 has 15 amino acids. V gave up 1 base and J gave up 4 bases, with 12 bases separating them. The germline V gene encodes CDR1 SGHDT and CDR2 YYEEEE. CDR3 bases: TGTGCCAGCAGCTTGAAAGCCGGGACTTACAATGAGCAGTTCTTC. Its protein product is CASSLKAGTYNEQFF.

The chain employs TRBV11-2 and TRBJ2-5; TRBD2 matches at 14 bases. Germline values: CDR1 SGHAT, CDR2 FQNNGV. CDR3 length: 17 residues. V shed 1 base and J 5 bases; nucleotides not matched to a gene: 6. The CDR3 DNA is TGTGCCAGCAGCTTAGCTGGGGGACTAGCGGGAGTGGAGACCCAGTACTTC. It yields the protein CASSLAGGLAGVETQYF.

This chain connects TRBV7-6 to TRBJ2-3; D not resolved. V was shortened by 5 bases and J by 4 bases, with 10 bases between the two germline ends. The CDR3 contains 13 residues. Germline assignment: CDR1 SGHVS and CDR2 FNYEAQ. The CDR3 nucleotides are TGTGCCAGCAGCATCAACCTCCCAGATACGCAGTATTTT. It encodes CASSINLPDTQYF.

The rearrangement links TRBV11-1 to TRBJ1-1; D is possibly TRBD1 (6 bases). Trimming pared 5 bases from V and 0 bases from J, leaving 13 bases between. The CDR3 sequence is 15 residues long. The germline gives CDR1 SGHAT, CDR2 FQDESV (reference sequence). The CDR3 nucleotides read TGTGCCAGCAGCCCTAAGACAGGTGTGAACACTGAAGCTTTCTTT. Its protein product is CASSPKTGVNTEAFF.

The CDR3 DNA reads TGTGCCAGCAGTTTTCTTAGGGATCATGAGCAGTTCTTC. Residues: CASSFLRDHEQFF. This chain connects TRBV27 to TRBJ2-1; no firm D call. Trimming left V 3 bases short and J 8 bases short, with 11 bases between. Per germline, CDR1 MNHEY and CDR2 SMNVEV (reference sequence). This CDR3 contains 13 residues.

The chain uses TRBV28 and TRBJ1-4; tentative D call: TRBD1 (6 bases). CDR1 and CDR2 from the germline V gene are MDHEN and SYDVKM. The CDR3 totals 13 residues. The V end was cut by 5 bases, the J end by 8 bases, with 12 bases between. The CDR3 DNA reads as TGTGCCAGCAGTCAAACAGGGTTCGAAAAACTGTTTTTT. This translates into CASSQTGFEKLFF.

This rearrangement joins TRBV7-9 to TRBJ2-1; the D gene is possibly TRBD2 (5 bases). The CDR3 runs 14 residues. Germline V gene sequence: CDR1 SEHNR, CDR2 FQNEAQ (reference sequence). Trimming pared 5 bases from V and 6 bases from J, leaving 14 bases between. The CDR3 nucleotides are TGTGCCAGCAGCCCGAGGGTCCGTATCAATGAGCAGTTCTTC. Translated, it gives CASSPRVRINEQFF.

The chain uses TRBV28 and TRBJ2-1; no clear D gene. The CDR3 extends over 13 amino acids. CDR1 and CDR2 from the germline V gene are MDHEN and SYDVKM. Trimming pared 5 bases from V and 3 bases from J, leaving 8 bases between. CDR3 DNA sequence: TGTGCCAGCAGTGTCGGGTTCTACAATGAGCAGTTCTTC. Its translation is CASSVGFYNEQFF.

The V gene is TRBV4-3, the J gene TRBJ1-1; D uncertain. The CDR3 runs to 14 residues. Germline V gene lookup returns CDR1 LGHNA and CDR2 YSLEER. Trimming removed 4 bases at V and 6 bases at J, with 15 bases between. CDR3 amino acids: CASSRPGLYAEAFF. CDR3 DNA: TGCGCCAGCAGCCGACCGGGTCTTTACGCTGAAGCTTTCTTT.

This clone has a single count. The V and J genes are TRBV27 and TRBJ2-1; 8 bases line up with TRBD1. The ends lost 6 bases at V and 4 bases at J; junction bases unmatched: 5. Germline V gene sequence: CDR1 MNHEY, CDR2 SMNVEV (reference sequence). The CDR3 totals 14 residues. The CDR3 loop is CASSHGQGYNEQFF. DNA of the CDR3: TGTGCCAGCAGCCATGGACAGGGTTACAATGAGCAGTTCTTC.

The chain employs TRBV14 and TRBJ1-2; 8 nucleotides agree with TRBD1. The CDR3 runs to 16 residues. The germline CDR1 and CDR2 sequences are SGHDN and FVKESK. The V segment lost 0 bases and the J segment 8 bases; nucleotides outside the gene matches: 11. The CDR3 protein is CASSQDIDTGGKGYTF. CDR3 DNA sequence: TGTGCCAGCAGCCAAGACATCGACACAGGGGGAAAAGGCTACACCTTC.

This chain links TRBV7-3 with TRBJ1-1; unclear D gene. CDR1 and CDR2 (germline): SGHTA, FQGTGA. The V end lost 1 base, the J end lost 0 bases, and 9 bases lay between the germline ends. The CDR3 is 15 residues long. CDR3 DNA: TGTGCCAGCAGCTTAAATGCGGATTTGAACACTGAAGCTTTCTTT. It codes for CASSLNADLNTEAFF. Using reference TRBV7-3 and TRBJ1-1 for the parts outside the CDR3, the full variable domain is GAGVSQTPSNKVTEKGKYVELRCDPISGHTALYWYRQSLGQGPEFLIYFQGTGAADDSGLPNDRFFAVRPEGSVSTLKIQRTERGDSAVYLCASSLNADLNTEAFFGQGTRLTVV.

The chain joins TRBV27 to TRBJ2-1, with a possible D match to TRBD1 (5 bases). Germline V gives CDR1 MNHEY, CDR2 SMNVEV (reference sequence). CDR3 length equals 14 residues. Trimming cost V 8 bases and J 7 bases, with 18 bases left between them. The CDR3 region is CASSKGPLWNEQFF. CDR3 nucleotide sequence: TGTGCCAGCTCCAAGGGGCCTCTTTGGAATGAGCAGTTCTTC.

This clone was seen only once. CDR3 sequence reads: CASSPGQIQYF. In DNA form, the CDR3 reads TGTGCCAGCAGCCCTGGACAGATTCAGTACTTC. The chain couples TRBV7-3 to TRBJ2-4, with D perhaps TRBD1 (6 bases). The CDR3 consists of 11 residues. Trimming removed 5 bases from V and 10 bases from J, with 9 bases in between. From germline, CDR1 is SGHTA and CDR2 FQGTGA.

The gene calls are TRBV30 and TRBJ2-2; no firm D call. Germline V gene lookup returns CDR1 GTSNPN and CDR2 SVGIG (reference sequence). The CDR3 consists of 13 residues. V was shortened by 1 base and J by 2 bases, with 5 bases between the two germline ends. Here the CDR3 reads CAWSEPNTGELFF. In nucleotides, the CDR3 is TGTGCCTGGAGTGAACCAAACACCGGGGAGCTGTTTTTT.

This clone was observed a single time. The chain recombines TRBV11-3 with TRBJ2-1; TRBD1 agrees at 7 bases. The CDR3 is 14 residues long. The trim removed 5 bases at V and 7 bases at J, leaving 8 bases unmatched. The V gene's germline CDR1 is SGHNT and CDR2 YENEEA. The chain's CDR3 is CASSHRDRVNEQFF. DNA of the CDR3: TGTGCCAGCAGCCACCGAGACAGGGTGAATGAGCAGTTCTTC.

J is TRBJ2-3 and V is TRBV11-3; no definite D call. CDR3 length equals 11 residues. Germline-derived CDR1 and CDR2 are SGHNT and YENEEA. The germline V and J ends were trimmed by 2 bases and 3 bases, with 0 bases remaining between them. This chain's CDR3 is CASSLTDTQYF. The CDR3 DNA reads as TGTGCCAGCAGCTTAACAGATACGCAGTATTTT.

The chain employs TRBV7-9 and TRBJ2-7; 7 positions match TRBD1. This CDR3 region has 13 residues. V shed 0 bases and J 7 bases; nucleotides not matched to a gene: 3. Germline V gene data show CDR1 as SEHNR and CDR2 as FQNEAQ (reference sequence). CDR3 DNA: TGTGCCAGCAGCTTAGCCGGGACAGTTGAGCAGTACTTC. This encodes CASSLAGTVEQYF.

The chain joins TRBV11-2 to TRBJ2-1, with 10 bases fitting TRBD1. The CDR3 totals 15 residues. Trimming at V came to 5 bases and at J to 4 bases, leaving 5 bases not matched to a gene. CDR1 and CDR2 from the germline V gene are SGHAT and FQNNGV. The CDR3 DNA is TGTGCCAGCAGCCACGGGACAGGGGTTTACAATGAGCAGTTCTTC. This encodes CASSHGTGVYNEQFF.

V and J are TRBV4-1 and TRBJ2-1; 12 bases match TRBD2. The CDR3 runs 18 residues. The J segment lost 2 bases and the V segment lost 2 bases, leaving 7 bases of the junction unmatched. From germline, CDR1 is MGHRA and CDR2 YSYEKL. CDR3 sequence reads: CASSQSTLAGGPYNEQFF. The CDR3 bases are TGCGCCAGCAGCCAATCCACCCTAGCGGGAGGGCCCTACAATGAGCAGTTCTTC.

J is TRBJ2-1 and V is TRBV27, with TRBD2 matching 10 bases. The V and J ends lost 7 bases and 3 bases, in that order; junction bases with no gene match: 12. CDR1 and CDR2 from the germline V gene are MNHEY and SMNVEV (reference sequence). This CDR3 comprises 17 residues. CDR3 bases: TGTGCCAGCACTCAAGGGGAACTAGCGGGGTACTACAATGAGCAGTTCTTC. Translation gives CASTQGELAGYYNEQFF.

The J gene is TRBJ1-4, the V gene TRBV6-1, with unresolved D. CDR3 length: 14 residues. V was shortened by 4 bases and J by 4 bases, with 10 bases between the two germline ends. Germline V gene lookup returns CDR1 MNHNS and CDR2 SASEGT. This CDR3 is CASSVNQLNEKLFF. Written as DNA, the CDR3 is TGTGCCAGCAGTGTAAATCAGCTTAATGAAAAACTGTTTTTT.

The chain recombines TRBV27 with TRBJ2-7; 7 bases fit TRBD1. Germline CDR1 and CDR2: MNHEY and SMNVEV (reference sequence). The CDR3 covers 13 residues. V was pared by 6 bases and J by 5 bases, with 7 bases of the junction left unmatched. CDR3 region: CASRVQGGHEQYF. In DNA, the CDR3 is TGTGCCAGCAGGGTCCAAGGGGGCCACGAGCAGTACTTC.

This clone was counted a single time. V usage is TRBV7-9 and J usage is TRBJ2-1; tentatively, D is TRBD2 (6 bases). With 1 base removed from V and 6 bases from J, the gap between germline ends came to 7 bases. In germline, CDR1 is SEHNR, CDR2 FQNEAQ (reference sequence). The CDR3 extends over 13 amino acids. The CDR3: CASSLGDFNEQFF. The CDR3 nucleotides read TGTGCCAGCAGCTTAGGGGACTTCAATGAGCAGTTCTTC.

The count of this clone is one. This chain uses TRBV9 with TRBJ1-1; D unresolved. The CDR3 runs 13 residues. V was clipped by 0 bases and J by 1 base, with 4 bases between them. Germline V gene sequence: CDR1 SGDLS, CDR2 YYNGEE. The CDR3 coding sequence is TGTGCCAGCAGCGTAGCAGCGAACACTGAAGCTTTCTTT. Translated: CASSVAANTEAFF.

This clone was seen just once. V is TRBV27 and J is TRBJ1-1, with a tentative D call TRBD1 (6 bases). The CDR3 has 16 amino acids. Trimming removed 5 bases from V and 1 base from J, with 17 bases in between. Germline loops: CDR1 MNHEY, CDR2 SMNVEV (reference sequence). The DNA for the CDR3 is TGTGCCAGCAGTCCCTTGTCGGACAGTGAGAACACTGAAGCTTTCTTT. Translated: CASSPLSDSENTEAFF.

V and J are TRBV4-1 and TRBJ1-1, with D unresolved. In germline, CDR1 is MGHRA, CDR2 YSYEKL. Deletions cut 5 bases from V and 8 bases from J, with 18 bases between. This CDR3 is built from 14 residues. CDR3 nucleotides: TGCGCCAGCAGCTTGGACCTCCGGGAGGGAGAAGCTTTCTTT. Translating gives CASSLDLREGEAFF.

This sequence joins TRBV9 and TRBJ2-3; 10 positions match TRBD1. The junction had 9 bases not matched to a gene; V was cut back by 0 bases and J by 5 bases. CDR1 SGDLS and CDR2 YYNGEE come from the germline V gene. CDR3 length: 17 residues. The DNA for the CDR3 is TGTGCCAGCAGCGTAGATACCGGGACAGGGGTGGTAGATACGCAGTATTTT. It encodes CASSVDTGTGVVDTQYF.

The rearrangement joins TRBV9 to TRBJ2-2; a weak D match, TRBD1 (6 bases). The CDR3 is 15 amino acids. The germline gives CDR1 SGDLS, CDR2 YYNGEE. V gave up 3 bases and J gave up 2 bases, with 11 bases separating them. CDR3 amino acids: CASSGGQLNTGELFF. The CDR3 region has the DNA TGTGCCAGCAGCGGCGGACAGCTTAACACCGGGGAGCTGTTTTTT.